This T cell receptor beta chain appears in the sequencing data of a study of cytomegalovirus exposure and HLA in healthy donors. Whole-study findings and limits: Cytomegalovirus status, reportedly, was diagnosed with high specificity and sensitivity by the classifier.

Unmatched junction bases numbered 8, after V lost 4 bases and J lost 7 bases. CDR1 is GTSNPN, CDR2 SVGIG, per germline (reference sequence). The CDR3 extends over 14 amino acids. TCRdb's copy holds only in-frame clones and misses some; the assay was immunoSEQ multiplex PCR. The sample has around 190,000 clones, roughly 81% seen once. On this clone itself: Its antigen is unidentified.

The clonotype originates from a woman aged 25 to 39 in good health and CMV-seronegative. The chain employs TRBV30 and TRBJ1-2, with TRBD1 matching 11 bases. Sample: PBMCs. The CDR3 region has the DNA TGTGCCTGGACCTCCGGGACAGGGGGGTTTGGCTACACCTTC. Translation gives CAWTSGTGGFGYTF.